This T cell receptor beta chain is drawn from a study of graft-versus-host responses after intestinal transplantation. Study-level background: Isolated intestinal, liver-intestinal, or multivisceral transplants were what recipients had. For approximately 3 years after anti-thymocyte globulin induction, all recipients took tacrolimus and steroids. Notes on the study in general: HvG clone declines early post-transplant were associated with peak circulating GvH levels. GvH clones detected in recipient marrow included some appearing first in ileum or blood.

Of note for this clone: Its antigen is undetermined.

This CDR3 is 15 amino acids long. V was shortened by 4 bases and J by 0 bases, with 11 bases between the two germline ends. Sequenced by immunoSEQ multiplex PCR; TCRdb stores in-frame clones only, minus some. The sample shows 7,500 to 9,000 clones, about 93% of them seen only once. This receptor was identified in a human patient who received an intestinal transplant, so some T cells may come from the graft donor. The starting material was PBMCs, obtained 11 days after intestinal transplantation. This chain uses TRBV5-3 with TRBJ1-3, with D possibly TRBD1 on 5 matching bases. TRBV5-3 has ORF status, its function being uncertain. In DNA form, the CDR3 reads TGTGCCAGAAGCACTGACAGATACTCTGGAAACACCATATATTTT. Translating it yields CARSTDRYSGNTIYF.